This TCR beta chain is from a study of CD8 T cells in ankylosing spondylitis. Study-wide findings and caveats: Reports say disease-linked clones showed up significantly more in matched ankylosing spondylitis synovial fluid. Disease-linked clones displayed a CD8+ phenotype and appeared relatively rarely in peripheral blood. In reactive arthritis synovial fluid and blood, some motif variants had been reported before. Typical of ankylosing spondylitis blood, it appeared, was a TCR beta motif of fewer than 10 highly homologous variants.

From the 5' RACE reads, TCRdb called clonotypes with MiXCR, one entry per CDR3 protein. The sample has under 850,000 distinct CDR3 sequences, around 19% seen once. There are a few counts of this clonotype. The antigen remains undetermined. CDR3 length equals 14 residues. Germline V gene sequence: CDR1 MNHEY, CDR2 SMNVEV (reference sequence). The ends lost 6 bases at V and 3 bases at J; junction bases unmatched: 7. The chain combines TRBV27 with TRBJ2-5, with TRBD1 matching over 7 bases. The sequence came from a male donor with ankylosing spondylitis. Specimen: blood, either unsorted or a sorted T cell fraction (not recorded which). The CDR3 sequence is CASSPGQVEETQYF. The DNA for the CDR3 is TGTGCCAGCAGCCCAGGACAGGTCGAAGAGACCCAGTACTTC.